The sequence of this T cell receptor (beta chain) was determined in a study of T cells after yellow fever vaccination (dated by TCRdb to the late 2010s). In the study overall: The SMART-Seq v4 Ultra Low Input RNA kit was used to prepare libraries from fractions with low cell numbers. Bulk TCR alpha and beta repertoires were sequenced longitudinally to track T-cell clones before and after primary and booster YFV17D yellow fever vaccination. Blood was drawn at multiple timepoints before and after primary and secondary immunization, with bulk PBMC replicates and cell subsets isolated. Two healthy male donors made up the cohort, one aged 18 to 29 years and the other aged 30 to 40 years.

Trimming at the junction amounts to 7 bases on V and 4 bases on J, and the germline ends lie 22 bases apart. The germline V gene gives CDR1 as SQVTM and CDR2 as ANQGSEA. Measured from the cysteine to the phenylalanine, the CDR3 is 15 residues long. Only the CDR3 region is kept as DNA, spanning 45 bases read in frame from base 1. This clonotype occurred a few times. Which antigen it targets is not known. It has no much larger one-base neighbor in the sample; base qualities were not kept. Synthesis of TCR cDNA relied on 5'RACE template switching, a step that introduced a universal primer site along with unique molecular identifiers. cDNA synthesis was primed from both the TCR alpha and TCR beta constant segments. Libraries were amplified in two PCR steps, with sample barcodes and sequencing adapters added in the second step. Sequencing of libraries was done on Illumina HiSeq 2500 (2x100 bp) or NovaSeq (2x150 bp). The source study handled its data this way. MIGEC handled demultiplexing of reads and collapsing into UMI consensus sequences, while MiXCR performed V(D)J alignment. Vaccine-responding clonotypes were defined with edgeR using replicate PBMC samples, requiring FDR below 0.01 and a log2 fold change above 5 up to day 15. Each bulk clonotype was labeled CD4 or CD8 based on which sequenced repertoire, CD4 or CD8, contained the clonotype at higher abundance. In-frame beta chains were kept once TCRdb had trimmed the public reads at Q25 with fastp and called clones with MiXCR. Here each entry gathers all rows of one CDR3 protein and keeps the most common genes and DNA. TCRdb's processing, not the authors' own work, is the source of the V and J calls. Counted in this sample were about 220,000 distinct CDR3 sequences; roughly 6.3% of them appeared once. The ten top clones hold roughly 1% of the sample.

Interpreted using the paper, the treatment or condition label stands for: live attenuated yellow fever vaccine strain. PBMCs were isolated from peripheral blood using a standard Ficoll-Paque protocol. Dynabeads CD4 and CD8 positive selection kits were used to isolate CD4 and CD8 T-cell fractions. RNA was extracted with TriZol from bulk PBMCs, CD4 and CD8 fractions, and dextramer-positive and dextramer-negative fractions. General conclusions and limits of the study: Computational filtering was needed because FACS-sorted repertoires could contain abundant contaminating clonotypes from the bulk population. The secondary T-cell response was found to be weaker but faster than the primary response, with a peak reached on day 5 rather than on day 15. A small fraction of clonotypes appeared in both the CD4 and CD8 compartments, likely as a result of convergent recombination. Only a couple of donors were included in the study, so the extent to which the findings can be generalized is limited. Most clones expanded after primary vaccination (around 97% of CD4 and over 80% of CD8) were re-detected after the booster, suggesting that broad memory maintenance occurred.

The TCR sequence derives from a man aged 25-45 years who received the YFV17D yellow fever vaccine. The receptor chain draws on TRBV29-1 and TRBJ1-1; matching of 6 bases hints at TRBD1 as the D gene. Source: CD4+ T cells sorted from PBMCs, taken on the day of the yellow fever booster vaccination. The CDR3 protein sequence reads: CSARRVTDRSTEAFF. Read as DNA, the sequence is TGCAGCGCCAGAAGAGTAACCGACAGGTCCACTGAAGCTTTCTTT.